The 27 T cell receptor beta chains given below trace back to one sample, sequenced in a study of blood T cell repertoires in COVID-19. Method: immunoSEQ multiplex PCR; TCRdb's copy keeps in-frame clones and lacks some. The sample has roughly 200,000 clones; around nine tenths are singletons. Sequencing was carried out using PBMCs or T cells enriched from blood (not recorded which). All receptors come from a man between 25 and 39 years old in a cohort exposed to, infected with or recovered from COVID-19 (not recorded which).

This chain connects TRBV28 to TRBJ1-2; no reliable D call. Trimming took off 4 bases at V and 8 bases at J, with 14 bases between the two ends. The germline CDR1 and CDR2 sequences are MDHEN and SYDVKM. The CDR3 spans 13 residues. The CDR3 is CASSSDWVKGYTF. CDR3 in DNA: TGTGCCAGCAGTTCCGACTGGGTTAAGGGCTACACCTTC.

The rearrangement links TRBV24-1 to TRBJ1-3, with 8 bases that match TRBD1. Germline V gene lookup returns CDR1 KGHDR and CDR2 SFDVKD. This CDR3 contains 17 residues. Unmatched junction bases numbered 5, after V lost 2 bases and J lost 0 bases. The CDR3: CATSDSDRGSSGNTIYF. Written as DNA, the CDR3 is TGTGCCACCAGTGATTCCGACAGGGGAAGCTCTGGAAACACCATATATTTT.

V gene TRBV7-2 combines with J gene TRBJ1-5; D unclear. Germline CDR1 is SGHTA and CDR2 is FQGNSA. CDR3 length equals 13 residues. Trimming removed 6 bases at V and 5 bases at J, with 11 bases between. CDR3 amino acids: CASSYSNDQPQHF. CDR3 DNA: TGTGCCAGCAGTTACTCGAACGATCAGCCCCAGCATTTT.

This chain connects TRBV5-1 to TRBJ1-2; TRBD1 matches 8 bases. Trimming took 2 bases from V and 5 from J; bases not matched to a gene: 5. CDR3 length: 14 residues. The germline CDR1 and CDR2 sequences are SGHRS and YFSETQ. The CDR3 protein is CASSLRQGRYGYTF. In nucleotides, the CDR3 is TGCGCCAGCAGCTTAAGACAGGGGAGGTATGGCTACACCTTC.

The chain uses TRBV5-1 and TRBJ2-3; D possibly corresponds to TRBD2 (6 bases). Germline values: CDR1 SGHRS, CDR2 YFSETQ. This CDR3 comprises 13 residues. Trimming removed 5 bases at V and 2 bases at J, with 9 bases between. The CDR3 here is CASSGGYTDTQYF. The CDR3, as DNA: TGCGCCAGCAGTGGAGGGTACACAGATACGCAGTATTTT.

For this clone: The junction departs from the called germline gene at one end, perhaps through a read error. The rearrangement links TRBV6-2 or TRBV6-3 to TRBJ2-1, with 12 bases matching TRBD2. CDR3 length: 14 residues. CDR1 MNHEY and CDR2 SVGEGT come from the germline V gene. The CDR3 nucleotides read TGTGCCAGCAGTGACTCTAGCGGGAGGGCCGAGCAGTTCTTC. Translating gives CASSDSSGRAEQFF.

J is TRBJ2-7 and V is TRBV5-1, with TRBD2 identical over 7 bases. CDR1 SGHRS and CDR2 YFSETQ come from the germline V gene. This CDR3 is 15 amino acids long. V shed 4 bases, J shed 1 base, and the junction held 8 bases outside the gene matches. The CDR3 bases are TGCGCCAGCAGCCCCGGACTAGGCCTATCCTACGAGCAGTACTTC. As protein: CASSPGLGLSYEQYF.

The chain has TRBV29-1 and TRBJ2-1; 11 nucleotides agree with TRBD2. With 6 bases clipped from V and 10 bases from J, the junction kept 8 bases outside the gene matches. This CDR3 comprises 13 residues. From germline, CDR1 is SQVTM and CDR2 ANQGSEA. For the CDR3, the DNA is TGCAGCGTCAGGGGACTAGCGGTCATGGAGCAGTTCTTC. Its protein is CSVRGLAVMEQFF.

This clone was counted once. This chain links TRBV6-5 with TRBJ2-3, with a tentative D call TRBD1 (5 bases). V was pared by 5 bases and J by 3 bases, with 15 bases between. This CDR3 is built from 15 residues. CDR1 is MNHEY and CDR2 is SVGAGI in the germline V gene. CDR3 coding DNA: TGTGCCAGCAGTCTGGGGCGACTGTCAACAGATACGCAGTATTTT. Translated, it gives CASSLGRLSTDTQYF.

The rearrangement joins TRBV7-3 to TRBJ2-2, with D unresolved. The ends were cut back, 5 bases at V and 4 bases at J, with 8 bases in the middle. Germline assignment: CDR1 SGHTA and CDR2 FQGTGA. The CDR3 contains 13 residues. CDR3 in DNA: TGTGCCAGCAGCGCCCTAAGCACCGGGGAGCTGTTTTTT. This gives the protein CASSALSTGELFF.

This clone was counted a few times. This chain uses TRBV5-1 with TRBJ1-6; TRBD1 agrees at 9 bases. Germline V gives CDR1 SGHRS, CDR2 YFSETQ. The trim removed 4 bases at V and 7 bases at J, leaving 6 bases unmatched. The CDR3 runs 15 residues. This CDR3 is CASSHGDRENSPLHF. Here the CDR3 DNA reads TGCGCCAGCAGCCATGGGGACAGGGAGAATTCACCCCTCCACTTT.

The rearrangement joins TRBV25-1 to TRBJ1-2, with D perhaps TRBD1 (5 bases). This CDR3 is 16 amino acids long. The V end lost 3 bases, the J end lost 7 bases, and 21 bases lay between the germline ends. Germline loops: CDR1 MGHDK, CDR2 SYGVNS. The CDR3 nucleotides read TGTGCCAGCAGTGATTTTCGGGCAGGGCAGTGGATTGGCTACACCTTC. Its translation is CASSDFRAGQWIGYTF.

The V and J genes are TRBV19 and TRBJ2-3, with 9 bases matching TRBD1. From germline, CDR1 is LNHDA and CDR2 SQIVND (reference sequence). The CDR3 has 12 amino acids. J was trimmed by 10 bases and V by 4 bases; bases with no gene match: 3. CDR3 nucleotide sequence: TGTGCCAGTAGTACCGGGACAGGGCCGCAGTATTTT. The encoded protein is CASSTGTGPQYF. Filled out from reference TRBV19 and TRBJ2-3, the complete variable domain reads DGGITQSPKYLFRKEGQNVTLSCEQNLNHDAMYWYRQDPGQGLRLIYYSQIVNDFQKGDIAEGYSVSREKKESFPLTVTSAQKNPTAFYLCASSTGTGPQYFGPGTRLTVL.

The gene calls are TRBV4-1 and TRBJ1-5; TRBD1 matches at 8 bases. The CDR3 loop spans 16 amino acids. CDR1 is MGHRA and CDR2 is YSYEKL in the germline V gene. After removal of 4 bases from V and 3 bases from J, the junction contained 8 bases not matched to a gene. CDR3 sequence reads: CASSPPDRGLNQPQHF. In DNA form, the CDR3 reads TGCGCCAGCAGCCCTCCCGACAGGGGACTCAATCAGCCCCAGCATTTT.

This CDR3 reads CASSSGVFRQGPEAFF. As DNA, the CDR3 is TGTGCCAGCAGTTCCGGGGTTTTCCGACAGGGGCCTGAAGCTTTCTTT. V usage is TRBV28 and J usage is TRBJ1-1; 8 nucleotides align to TRBD1. CDR3 length: 16 residues. The germline V gene has CDR1 MDHEN and CDR2 SYDVKM. The V and J ends lost 4 bases and 6 bases, in that order; junction bases with no gene match: 13.

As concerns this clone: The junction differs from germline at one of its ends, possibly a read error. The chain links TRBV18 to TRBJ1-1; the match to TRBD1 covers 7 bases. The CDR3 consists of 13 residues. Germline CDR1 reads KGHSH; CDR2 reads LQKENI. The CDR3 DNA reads TGTGCCAGCTCGCCGACAGGGAACTCTGAAGCTTTCTTT. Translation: CASSPTGNSEAFF.

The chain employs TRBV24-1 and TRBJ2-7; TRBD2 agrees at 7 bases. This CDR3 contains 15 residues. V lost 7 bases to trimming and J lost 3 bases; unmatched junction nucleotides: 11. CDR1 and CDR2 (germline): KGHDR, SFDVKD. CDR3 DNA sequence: TGTGCCACCAGCGGGGGGAGTTTTCCTTTCTACGAGCAGTACTTC. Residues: CATSGGSFPFYEQYF.

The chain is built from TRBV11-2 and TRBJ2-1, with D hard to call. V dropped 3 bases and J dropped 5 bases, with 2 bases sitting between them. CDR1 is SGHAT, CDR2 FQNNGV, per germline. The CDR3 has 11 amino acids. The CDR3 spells CASSFNNEQFF. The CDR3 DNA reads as TGTGCCAGCAGCTTTAACAATGAGCAGTTCTTC.

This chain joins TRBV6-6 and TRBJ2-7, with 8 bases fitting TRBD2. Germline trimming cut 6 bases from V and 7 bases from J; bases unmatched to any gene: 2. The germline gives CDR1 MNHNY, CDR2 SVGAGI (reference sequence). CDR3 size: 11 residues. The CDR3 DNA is TGTGCCAGCAGCCCTAGCGGGGAGCAGTACTTC. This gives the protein CASSPSGEQYF.

The CDR3 here is CASSLGTGGPGETQYF. In nucleotides, the CDR3 is TGTGCCAGCAGCTTAGGGACAGGGGGCCCCGGGGAGACCCAGTACTTC. The chain carries TRBV7-6 and TRBJ2-5; 11 nucleotides agree with TRBD1. With V trimmed by 1 base and J by 5 bases, 6 bases remained unmatched. Germline CDR1 and CDR2: SGHVS and FNYEAQ. CDR3 length: 16 amino acids.

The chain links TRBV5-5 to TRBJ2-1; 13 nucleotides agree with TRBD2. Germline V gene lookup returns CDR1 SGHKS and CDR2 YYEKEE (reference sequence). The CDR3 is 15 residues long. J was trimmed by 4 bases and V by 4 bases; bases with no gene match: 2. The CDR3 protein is CASSPGLAGYNEQFF. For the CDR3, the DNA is TGTGCCAGCAGCCCGGGACTAGCGGGATACAATGAGCAGTTCTTC.

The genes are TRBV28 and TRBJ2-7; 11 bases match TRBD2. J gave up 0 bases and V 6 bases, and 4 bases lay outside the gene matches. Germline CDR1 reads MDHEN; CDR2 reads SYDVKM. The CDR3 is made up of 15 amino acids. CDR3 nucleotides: TGTGCCAGCAGATTGGGACTAGCGGACTCCTACGAGCAGTACTTC. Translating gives CASRLGLADSYEQYF.

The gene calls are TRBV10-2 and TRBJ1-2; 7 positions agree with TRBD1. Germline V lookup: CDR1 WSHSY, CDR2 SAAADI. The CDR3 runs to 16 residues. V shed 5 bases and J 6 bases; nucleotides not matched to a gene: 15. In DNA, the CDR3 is TGCGCCAGCAGTCAGGACAGGCCCGGCGGGGTTGATGGCTACACCTTC. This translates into CASSQDRPGGVDGYTF.

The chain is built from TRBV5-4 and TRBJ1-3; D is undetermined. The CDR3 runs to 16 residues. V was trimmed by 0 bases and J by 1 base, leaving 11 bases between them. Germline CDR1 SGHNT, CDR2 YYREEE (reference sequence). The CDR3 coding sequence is TGTGCCAGCAGCTTGGCCATCGGGAATTCTGGAAACACCATATATTTT. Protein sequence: CASSLAIGNSGNTIYF.

The CDR3 DNA sequence: TGTGCCAGTAGTATAGCGGGGGGTGAGCCCCAGCATTTT. It is translated as CASSIAGGEPQHF. This chain joins TRBV19 and TRBJ1-5, with D possibly matching TRBD1 (5 bases). Germline assignment: CDR1 LNHDA and CDR2 SQIVND (reference sequence). This CDR3 is built from 13 residues. Trimming removed 1 base at V and 8 bases at J, with 9 bases between.

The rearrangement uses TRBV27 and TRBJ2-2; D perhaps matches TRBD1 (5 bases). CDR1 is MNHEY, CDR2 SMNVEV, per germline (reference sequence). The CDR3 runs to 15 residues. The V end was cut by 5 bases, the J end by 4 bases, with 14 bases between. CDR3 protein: CASSPKVQGTGELFF. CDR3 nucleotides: TGTGCCAGCAGTCCAAAAGTTCAGGGCACCGGGGAGCTGTTTTTT.

CDR3 sequence reads: CASSPLTGPYEQYF. The CDR3 DNA follows: TGTGCCAGCAGCCCCTTGACAGGCCCCTACGAGCAGTACTTC. This chain joins TRBV3-1 (or the pseudogene TRBV3-2) and TRBJ2-7, with a weak D call TRBD1 (6 bases). Germline V CDR1 and CDR2: LGHDT, YNNKEL (reference sequence). Trimming took off 4 bases at V and 2 bases at J, with 12 bases between the two ends. This CDR3 contains 14 residues.